Shown below are 2 T cell receptor beta chains from a single sample sequenced in a study of Ad26.COV2.S vaccination and SARS-CoV-2 variants. Treatment specified: some 20 received Ad26.COV2.S at low or high dose, single or two shots; 5 received placebo; per-sample allocation not given. Sampling was done on day 63 after the first vaccine or placebo injection. Assay used: immunoSEQ multiplex PCR; TCRdb lists only in-frame clones, some missing. The sample consists of some 270,000 clones, approximately 90% of them appearing once. The sequences come from peripheral blood, collected in a trial of Ad26.COV2.S vaccine versus placebo. All receptors derive from a person aged 18-60 years who received the Ad26.COV2.S COVID-19 vaccine or a placebo.

The chain couples TRBV18 to TRBJ2-5; D is undetermined. This CDR3 has 12 amino acids. Germline CDR1 KGHSH, CDR2 LQKENI. Between the trimmed V and J ends, which lost 3 bases and 5 bases, there was a span of 7 bases. The CDR3 DNA reads as TGTGCCAGCTCACCGTCGCAGGAGACCCAGTACTTC. The encoded protein is CASSPSQETQYF. Full variable domain (rest looked up from reference TRBV18 and TRBJ2-5): NAGVMQNPRHLVRRRGQEARLRCSPMKGHSHVYWYRQLPEEGLKFMVYLQKENIIDESGMPKERFSAEFPKEGPSILRIQQVVRGDSAAYFCASSPSQETQYFGPGTRLLVL.

This rearrangement joins TRBV6-1 to TRBJ2-1; 9 nucleotides agree with TRBD1. Germline lookup yields CDR1 MNHNS and CDR2 SASEGT. This CDR3 is 19 amino acids long. V lost 3 bases to trimming and J lost 8 bases; unmatched junction nucleotides: 20. The CDR3 bases are TGTGCCAGCAGTGACCCCGGGACAGGGCAATTTATGGGGCTCCATGAGCAGTTCTTC. This gives the protein CASSDPGTGQFMGLHEQFF.